Following are 7 T cell receptor beta chains from one sample sequenced in a study of CD8+CD57+ T cells in acquired aplastic anemia. Using genomic DNA as the template, TCR beta VDJ and CDR3 profiling was carried out. One entry per CDR3 protein results from TCRdb running MiXCR on the reads. The data contain around 220,000 distinct CDR3 sequences, approximately 51% of them seen just once; the ten biggest clones take up around 20%. Patients chosen for sequencing had shown CD8+CD57+ cell expansion by flow cytometry. The sequencing sample was made of sorted CD4+, CD8+, or CD8+CD57+ T cells (not recorded which) from PBMCs. The source is a human donor with aplastic anemia.

Many counts were recorded for this clonotype. The genes are TRBV20-1 and TRBJ2-5; the match to TRBD1 covers 8 bases. The CDR3 totals 15 residues. Germline V lookup: CDR1 DFQATT, CDR2 SNEGSKA (reference sequence). Trimming took 5 bases from V and 5 from J; bases not matched to a gene: 13. The CDR3 loop reads CSAGRQGPTGETQYF. The CDR3 DNA sequence: TGCAGTGCTGGAAGACAGGGGCCGACAGGGGAGACCCAGTACTTC.

This clonotype was recorded at least ten times. The rearrangement links TRBV5-8 to TRBJ1-2, with D possibly matching TRBD1 (5 bases). Germline V CDR1 and CDR2: SGHTS, YDEGEE. Trimming shortened V by 1 base and J by 3 bases, and 13 bases separated the two germline ends. The CDR3 consists of 15 residues. In nucleotides, the CDR3 is TGTGCCAGCAGCTTGCTGGAAGGGGCATACTATGGCTACACCTTC. Translating it yields CASSLLEGAYYGYTF. Together with reference TRBV5-8 and TRBJ1-2, the CDR3 gives the full variable domain: EAGVTQSPTHLIKTRGQQATLRCSPISGHTSVYWYQQALGLGLQFLLWYDEGEERNRGNFPPRFSGRQFPNYSSELNVNALELEDSALYLCASSLLEGAYYGYTFGSGTRLTVV.

This clonotype was seen a handful of times. This CDR3 reads CASSLVRTNYEQYF. In nucleotides, the CDR3 is TGTGCCAGCAGCTTAGTAAGGACTAACTACGAGCAGTACTTC. The chain has TRBV7-2 and TRBJ2-7; perhaps TRBD2 as D (6 bases). Trimming removed 1 base from V and 3 bases from J, with 10 bases in between. Per the germline V gene, CDR1 is SGHTA and CDR2 is FQGNSA. There are 14 residues in the CDR3.

Here the CDR3 DNA reads TGTGCCATCAGCCCGAGGGGAGACTACAATGAGCAGTTCTTC. This translates into CAISPRGDYNEQFF. This chain uses TRBV10-3 with TRBJ2-1; either TRBD1 or TRBD2 may supply D (5 bases each). The germline CDR1 and CDR2 sequences are ENHRY and SYGVKD. V gave up 6 bases and J gave up 3 bases, with 12 bases separating them. CDR3 length: 14 amino acids.

V and J are TRBV7-2 and TRBJ2-7; D is unclear. V lost 1 base and J lost 6, with 10 bases in between. Germline V gene data show CDR1 as SGHTA and CDR2 as FQGNSA. This CDR3 spans 13 amino acids. Written as DNA, the CDR3 is TGTGCCAGCAGCTTAGGCGAGGATGTCGAGCAGTACTTC. Translated, it gives CASSLGEDVEQYF.

V is TRBV19 and J is TRBJ2-7, with D tentatively TRBD1 (5 bases). Germline CDR1 LNHDA, CDR2 SQIVND (reference sequence). The CDR3 is 15 residues long. V dropped 5 bases and J dropped 8 bases, with 22 bases sitting between them. The CDR3 protein is CASSAFVEQGGKQYF. CDR3 in DNA: TGTGCCAGTAGTGCCTTCGTGGAGCAGGGCGGCAAGCAGTACTTC. The variable domain in full, completed from reference TRBV19 and TRBJ2-7, reads DGGITQSPKYLFRKEGQNVTLSCEQNLNHDAMYWYRQDPGQGLRLIYYSQIVNDFQKGDIAEGYSVSREKKESFPLTVTSAQKNPTAFYLCASSAFVEQGGKQYFGPGTRLTVT.

This clonotype was observed a single time. V usage is TRBV2 and J usage is TRBJ2-5; 8 bases fit TRBD2. The germline V gene has CDR1 SNHLY and CDR2 FYNNEI. CDR3 size: 13 residues. V trimming: 6 bases; J trimming: 5 bases; junction bases outside the gene matches: 5. As DNA, the CDR3 is TGTGCCAGCAGCGTAGCGGGGAGGGAGACCCAGTACTTC. Translating gives CASSVAGRETQYF.